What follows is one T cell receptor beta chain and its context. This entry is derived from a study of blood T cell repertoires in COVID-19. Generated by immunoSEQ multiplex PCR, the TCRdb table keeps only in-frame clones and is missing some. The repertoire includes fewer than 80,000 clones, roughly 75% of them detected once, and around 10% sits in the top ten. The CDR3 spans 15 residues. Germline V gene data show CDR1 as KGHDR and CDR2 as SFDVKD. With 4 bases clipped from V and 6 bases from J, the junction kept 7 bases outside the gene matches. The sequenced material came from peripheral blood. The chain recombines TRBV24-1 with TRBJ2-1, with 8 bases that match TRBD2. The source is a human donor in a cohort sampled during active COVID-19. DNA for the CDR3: TGTGCCACCAGTGAGCCTGAGCGGGAGATCAATGAGCAGTTCTTC. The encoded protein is CATSEPEREINEQFF.